Each of the 11 T cell receptor beta chains below was sequenced from the same sample in a study of T cell clonality in common variable immunodeficiency. Clones were read by immunoSEQ multiplex PCR, and TCRdb kept only the in-frame ones, dropping some. Singletons are absent from the sample, which has about 52,000 clones. Material for sequencing was peripheral blood mononuclear cells. Every receptor here comes from a person aged 18-70 years in good health.

This clone was recorded many times. The read terminates 3 residues ahead of where the CDR3 ends, so the germline J gene completes it. The chain carries TRBV4-2 and TRBJ2-3; D is unresolved. The CDR3 extends over 13 amino acids. V dropped 0 bases and J dropped 4 bases, with 5 bases sitting between them. Germline lookup yields CDR1 LGHNA and CDR2 YNFKEQ. The DNA read from the CDR3 is TGTGCCAGCAGCCAAGATAGCCCAGATACG. Its translation is CASSQDSPDT. The CDR3 in full is CASSQDSPDTQYF.

This clone appeared many times. The read stops 3 residues short of the end of the CDR3; the missing end is completed from the germline J gene. The J gene is TRBJ2-1, the V gene TRBV5-1; 12 bases map to TRBD2. The ends lost 4 bases at V and 7 bases at J; junction bases unmatched: 9. This CDR3 is built from 16 residues. Germline-derived CDR1 and CDR2 are SGHRS and YFSETQ. Incomplete CDR3 DNA: TGCGCCAGCAGCCCGGCGGGGACTAGCGGGTTGAATGAG. Its protein product is CASSPAGTSGLNE. The entire CDR3 is CASSPAGTSGLNEQFF. Filled out from reference TRBV5-1 and TRBJ2-1, the complete variable domain reads KAGVTQTPRYLIKTRGQQVTLSCSPISGHRSVSWYQQTPGQGLQFLFEYFSETQRNKGNFPGRFSGRQFSNSRSEMNVSTLELGDSALYLCASSPAGTSGLNEQFFGPGTRLTVL.

Ten or more counts support this clone. CDR3: CASGYVVARQYEQYF. CDR3 bases read: TGTGCTAGTGGCTACGTAGTAGCGAGACAATACGAG. J is TRBJ2-7 and V is TRBV12-5; the D gene is possibly TRBD2 (5 bases). The read is 3 residues too short to cover the CDR3 end, so that end is filled in from the germline J gene. The CDR3 is made up of 15 amino acids. Trimming stripped 6 bases from V and 4 bases from J, with 19 bases between. Germline CDR1 reads LGHNT; CDR2 reads FRNRAP.

This clone was counted between two and nine times. Sequencing ends 3 residues short of the CDR3 end; the germline J gene provides the rest. The chain employs TRBV20-1 and TRBJ1-6, with 7 bases lining up with TRBD1. Germline V gene lookup returns CDR1 DFQATT and CDR2 SNEGSKA (reference sequence). This CDR3 has 15 amino acids. This chain's CDR3 is CSARDGRGSNKALHF. CDR3 bases read: TGCAGTGCTAGAGATGGCAGGGGGAGCAATAAGGCC.

This clone was observed many times. Read sequence stops 3 residues before the CDR3 end, and the germline J gene provides the missing end. This sequence joins TRBV10-3 and TRBJ2-7; 11 nucleotides line up with TRBD1. The V gene's germline CDR1 is ENHRY and CDR2 SYGVKD. Germline trimming cut 0 bases from V and 6 bases from J; bases unmatched to any gene: 7. The CDR3 sequence is 16 residues long. The part of the CDR3 DNA that was read is TGTGCCATCAGTGAGTCGAAAGGACAGGGGGCTGGCGAG. Translation: CAISESKGQGAGE. In full, the CDR3 reads CAISESKGQGAGEQYF.

In its sample, this clone was seen many times. Read coverage stops 3 residues before the CDR3 terminus; the germline J gene supplies the remainder. The chain combines TRBV5-1 with TRBJ1-2; 8 bases are a match to TRBD1. Germline trimming cut 4 bases from V and 4 bases from J; bases unmatched to any gene: 15. CDR1 SGHRS and CDR2 YFSETQ come from the germline V gene. CDR3 size: 17 residues. The covered CDR3 bases are TGCGCCAGCAGCCGCGGACAGGGCCCTCTACCATTCTATGGC. Protein: CASSRGQGPLPFYG. The entire CDR3 sequence reads CASSRGQGPLPFYGYTF.

Ten or more counts support this clone. The CDR3 is cut off 3 residues early in the read; its end comes from the germline J gene. This chain uses TRBV20-1 with TRBJ2-3; 11 nucleotides align to TRBD1. The junction had 6 bases not matched to a gene; V was cut back by 5 bases and J by 5 bases. Germline-derived CDR1 and CDR2 are DFQATT and SNEGSKA (reference sequence). CDR3 length equals 14 residues. Here the CDR3 reads CSAQGTGGKDTQYF. The CDR3 DNA, read in part, is TGCAGTGCTCAAGGGACAGGGGGAAAAGATACG.

This clone was seen many times. The sequence runs out 3 residues before the end of the CDR3; the remainder is reconstructed from the germline J gene. The J gene is TRBJ1-2, the V gene TRBV7-2, with a possible D match to TRBD1 (6 bases). CDR1 and CDR2 from the germline V gene are SGHTA and FQGNSA. The CDR3 sequence is 15 residues long. The CDR3 DNA, read in part, is TGTGCCAGCAGCGCGCGAGTGCGGGGGAGGGGGGGC. Its protein product is CASSARVRGRGG. The complete CDR3 protein is CASSARVRGRGGYTF.

This clone came up many times. The CDR3 extends 3 residues past the end of the read, so its final part is completed from the germline J gene. The chain recombines TRBV2 with TRBJ1-2; tentative D call: TRBD1 (5 bases). CDR1 and CDR2 from the germline V gene are SNHLY and FYNNEI. The ends were cut back, 7 bases at V and 0 bases at J, with 15 bases in the middle. The CDR3 has 15 residues. CDR3 sequence: CASTPEWGANYGYTF. The sequenced CDR3 bases are TGTGCCAGCACCCCGGAATGGGGGGCTAACTATGGC.

The table lists this clone with many counts. CDR3 protein: CASSQAGTPPYEQYF. The part of the CDR3 DNA that was read is TGTGCCAGCAGCCAAGCCGGGACACCCCCCTACGAG. This sequence joins TRBV14 and TRBJ2-7; D is possibly TRBD1 (6 bases). The CDR3 end falls 3 residues outside the read, so it is completed with the germline J gene. The V and J ends lost 1 base and 2 bases respectively, with 12 bases between them. CDR3 size: 15 residues. CDR1 SGHDN and CDR2 FVKESK come from the germline V gene. Variable domain in full (rest from reference TRBV14 and TRBJ2-7): EAGVTQFPSHSVIEKGQTVTLRCDPISGHDNLYWYRRVMGKEIKFLLHFVKESKQDESGMPNNRFLAERTGGTYSTLKVQPAELEDSGVYFCASSQAGTPPYEQYFGPGTRLTVT.

This clone came up many times. The read is 3 residues too short to cover the CDR3 end, so that end is filled in from the germline J gene. The chain employs TRBV11-2 and TRBJ2-7; no definite D call. The CDR3 totals 14 residues. Trimming left V 0 bases short and J 2 bases short, with 8 bases between. Germline V lookup: CDR1 SGHAT, CDR2 FQNNGV. CDR3 protein: CASSLDRLAYEQYF. CDR3 DNA, as far as it was read: TGTGCCAGCAGCTTAGATCGGTTGGCCTACGAG.